These T cell receptor beta chains were read from a single sample in a study of blood T cell repertoires in COVID-19. Sequencing used immunoSEQ multiplex PCR; TCRdb keeps in-frame clones, though not all of them. The sample records a few hundred thousand clones, 84% being singletons. Material for sequencing was peripheral blood. These receptors originate from a human donor in a cohort sampled during active COVID-19. Both conserved end residues are part of each CDR3.

>TRBJ1-1|TRBV5-4
CASSSGQGPNTEAFF
>TRBJ2-1|TRBV29-1
CSALRLAGYEQFF
>TRBJ2-5|TRBV7-9
CASSHTGGGETQYF
>TRBJ2-7|TRBV7-2
CASSLNSIPSYEQYF
>TRBJ2-3|TRBV19
CASSKGGTDTQYF
>TRBJ2-1|TRBV5-1
CASSLVGERLNEQFF
>TRBJ2-3|TRBV5-1
CASSLAGAGVRDTQYF
>TRBJ2-7|TRBV5-5
CASSFRGTYEQYF
>TRBJ2-3|TRBV29-1
CSVQQIGGASTDTQYF
>TRBJ2-2|TRBV20-1
CSASGRGVTGELFF
>TRBJ2-3|TRBV12-3/TRBV12-4
CASSADFTDTQYF
>TRBJ1-5|TRBV19
CASSSTGGFGNQPQHF
>TRBJ2-7|TRBV10-3
CAIRDRSSYEQYF
>TRBJ2-7|TRBV5-1
CASSSNRDTGPYF
>TRBJ2-7|TRBV5-4
CASRRTGSYEQYF
>TRBJ2-3|TRBV7-6
CASRLTSLRADTQYF
>TRBJ2-1|TRBV11-3
CASSPRGQGAGEQFF
>TRBJ2-2|TRBV4-1
CARSRMGGDTGELFF
>TRBJ1-3|TRBV6-5
CASEGQGILGTIYF
>TRBJ1-5|TRBV6-5
CASRYGTGSNQPQHF
>TRBJ1-3|TRBV7-2
CASRSRGEGNTIYF
>TRBJ2-5|TRBV11-2
CASSYGEETQYF
>TRBJ1-5|TRBV28
CASSGPGDNNQPQHF
>TRBJ2-7|TRBV28
CASSTRVVEQYF
>TRBJ1-2|TRBV6-2/TRBV6-3
CASSKVPGGPNYGYTF
>TRBJ2-2|TRBV18
CASSPLLGTGTNTGELFF
>TRBJ1-2|TRBV19
CASSIGGYNYGYTF
>TRBJ2-1|TRBV3-1/TRBV3-2
CASNHGSRRDNEQFF
>TRBJ1-6|TRBV28
CASSTSGSPLHF
>TRBJ2-4|TRBV2
CASSRDRGIAKNIQYF
>TRBJ2-1|TRBV18
CASSRASGRGEQFF
>TRBJ2-7|TRBV2
CASRLQGYEQYF
>TRBJ2-5|TRBV18
CASSPGLAGTGQETQYF
>TRBJ2-7|TRBV7-4
CASPLTGRPRVDEQYF
>TRBJ1-6|TRBV27
CASSLSGQGWSPLHF
>TRBJ1-4|TRBV3-1/TRBV3-2
CASSQVDRPQGDEKLFF
>TRBJ1-2|TRBV5-1
CASSLRDRRNYGYTF
>TRBJ1-2|TRBV27
CASSFGAGYGYTF
>TRBJ2-7|TRBV19
CASSIILSADTTYEQYF
>TRBJ2-7|TRBV18
CASSPPGLARDEQYF
>TRBJ2-2|TRBV19
CASSTSGVRTGELFF
>TRBJ1-2|TRBV5-5
CASSFRPGHEYGYTF
>TRBJ2-5|TRBV4-2
CASSRGDKVGETQYF
>TRBJ1-1|TRBV6-5
CASSSSGQGFTEAFF
>TRBJ2-7|TRBV9
CASSVGTSVSYEQYF
>TRBJ2-2|TRBV18
CASSPFAGELFF
>TRBJ1-2|TRBV7-9
CASSPDLRVLYGYTF
>TRBJ1-6|TRBV28
CASGAGNSPLHF
>TRBJ2-7|TRBV7-9
CASIGGGQGTYEQYF
>TRBJ2-3|TRBV9
CASSDWGGIGTDTQYF
>TRBJ2-1|TRBV6-2/TRBV6-3
CASSWRVSSYNEQFF
>TRBJ2-6|TRBV6-5
CASAGANVLTF